These T cell receptor beta chains were read from a single sample in a study of blood T cell repertoires in COVID-19. The method was immunoSEQ multiplex PCR; TCRdb's version includes in-frame clones alone and lacks a portion of them. Of about 100,000 clones in the sample, around 92% were seen once. What was sequenced was peripheral blood. The receptors stem from a man in his forties or fifties with active COVID-19. The CDR3 runs from the conserved cysteine through the conserved F or W. A D gene is named only where the DNA matches it firmly. Clone size is not always given. Where it is, it says once, few, many or a class for expanded clones.

clone_size	v_call	d_call	j_call	cdr3_aa	cdr3_nt
.	TRBV10-1	TRBD2	TRBJ2-1	CASSVREDDEQFF	TGCGCCAGCAGTGTCCGGGAGGACGATGAGCAGTTCTTC
.	TRBV12-3/TRBV12-4	.	TRBJ2-7	CASSFSGYEQYF	TGTGCCAGCAGTTTTTCGGGGTACGAGCAGTACTTC
.	TRBV7-2	TRBD2	TRBJ2-7	CASSSRLAVSEQYF	TGTGCCAGCAGCTCGCGACTAGCAGTGAGCGAGCAGTACTTC
.	TRBV28	.	TRBJ2-6	CASSLQGGTGANVLTF	TGTGCCAGCAGTTTGCAGGGAGGCACCGGGGCCAACGTCCTGACTTTC
.	TRBV6-5	TRBD2	TRBJ2-1	CASSPREGAYNEQFF	TGTGCCAGCAGTCCCCGGGAGGGGGCCTACAATGAGCAGTTCTTC
.	TRBV7-9	TRBD2	TRBJ2-1	CASSTSGRGAEQFF	TGTGCCAGCAGCACTAGCGGGAGAGGGGCTGAGCAGTTCTTC
.	TRBV18	.	TRBJ2-6	CASSEGAGANVLTF	TGTGCCAGCTCAGAGGGGGCTGGGGCCAACGTCCTGACTTTC
.	TRBV18	.	TRBJ2-5	CASSPNIQETQYF	TGTGCCAGCTCCCCAAATATACAAGAGACCCAGTACTTC
.	TRBV11-2	.	TRBJ1-3	CASSIRDFGNTIYF	TGTGCCAGCAGCATTCGGGACTTTGGAAACACCATATATTTT
.	TRBV6-5	.	TRBJ1-1	CASKGLGGEAFF	TGTGCCAGCAAAGGTTTAGGGGGTGAAGCTTTCTTT
.	TRBV24-1	TRBD2	TRBJ2-1	CATSDWTSGGYNEQFF	TGTGCCACCAGTGATTGGACTAGCGGGGGCTACAATGAGCAGTTCTTC
.	TRBV5-4	.	TRBJ2-3	CASTPGGDTQYF	TGTGCCAGCACCCCTGGGGGGGATACGCAGTATTTT
few	TRBV29-1	.	TRBJ1-5	CSVDGGQNQPQHF	TGCAGCGTTGATGGCGGACAGAATCAGCCCCAGCATTTT
.	TRBV10-3	TRBD2	TRBJ2-3	CAISPEGLAGLTDTQYF	TGTGCCATCAGCCCCGAGGGACTAGCGGGGTTAACAGATACGCAGTATTTT
.	TRBV20-1	TRBD1	TRBJ1-5	CSASAGQGDQPQHF	TGCAGTGCTAGTGCAGGACAGGGGGATCAGCCCCAGCATTTT
.	TRBV2	.	TRBJ2-5	CASSNDRRQETQYF	TGTGCCAGCTCTAATGACAGACGGCAAGAGACCCAGTACTTC
.	TRBV10-3	TRBD1	TRBJ1-3	CAISDFRTGQNGNTIYF	TGTGCCATCAGTGATTTCCGGACAGGGCAAAACGGAAACACCATATATTTT
.	TRBV9	TRBD2	TRBJ2-2	CASSVSGSWTGELFF	TGTGCCAGCAGCGTTAGCGGGTCGTGGACCGGGGAGCTGTTTTTT
.	TRBV9	TRBD1	TRBJ2-1	CASSIGVNIEQGFNEQFF	TGTGCCAGCAGCATCGGAGTCAATATAGAACAGGGGTTCAATGAGCAGTTCTTC
.	TRBV15	TRBD2	TRBJ2-1	CATSRDWASGRSEQFF	TGTGCCACCAGCAGAGATTGGGCTAGCGGGAGGAGTGAGCAGTTCTTC
.	TRBV19	TRBD1	TRBJ2-6	CASSIRGQASGANVLTF	TGTGCCAGTAGTATTCGGGGACAGGCCTCTGGGGCCAACGTCCTGACTTTC
once	TRBV28	.	TRBJ2-2	CASGGLQENTGELFF	TGTGCCAGCGGAGGGCTACAGGAGAACACCGGGGAGCTGTTTTTT
.	TRBV18	.	TRBJ2-2	CASSPPLGARTGELFF	TGTGCCAGCTCACCACCTCTGGGGGCGCGTACCGGGGAGCTGTTTTTT
.	TRBV18	TRBD1	TRBJ1-4	CASSPGQAEAKLFF	TGTGCCAGCTCACCGGGACAGGCGGAAGCAAAACTGTTTTTT
.	TRBV2	TRBD2	TRBJ2-7	CASSEVRTSYEQYF	TGTGCCAGCAGTGAGGTTAGGACTAGCTACGAGCAGTACTTC
.	TRBV5-8	.	TRBJ1-5	CASSSKGYSNQPQHF	TGTGCCAGCAGCTCAAAGGGGTATAGCAATCAGCCCCAGCATTTT
.	TRBV7-2	TRBD2	TRBJ2-3	CASSLGLAGVSDTQYF	TGTGCCAGCAGCTTAGGACTAGCGGGAGTTTCTGATACGCAGTATTTT
.	TRBV4-1	.	TRBJ2-7	CASSPQQGGEQYF	TGCGCCAGCAGCCCCCAACAAGGGGGCGAGCAGTACTTC
.	TRBV6-4	.	TRBJ2-1	CASSAETRSYEQFF	TGTGCCAGCAGTGCGGAGACTAGGAGCTATGAGCAGTTCTTC
.	TRBV5-1	.	TRBJ2-5	CASSFGRTQETQYF	TGCGCCAGCAGCTTTGGGCGGACACAAGAGACCCAGTACTTC
.	TRBV6-1	TRBD2	TRBJ2-1	CASSEGLAGYNEQFF	TGTGCCAGCAGTGAGGGACTAGCGGGTTACAATGAGCAGTTCTTC
once	TRBV10-2	TRBD2	TRBJ2-3	CASSGTSGRAGTDTQYF	TGCGCCAGCAGTGGGACTAGCGGGAGGGCCGGGACAGATACGCAGTATTTT
.	TRBV28	.	TRBJ2-7	CASSFGGSMYEQYF	TGTGCCAGCAGTTTTGGGGGCTCTATGTACGAGCAGTACTTC
.	TRBV27	TRBD2	TRBJ2-5	CASSLSSGRQIGDQYF	TGTGCCAGCAGTTTATCTAGCGGGAGACAAATCGGGGACCAGTACTTC
.	TRBV7-9	.	TRBJ1-6	CASSLPGANSPLHF	TGTGCCAGCAGCTTACCAGGGGCTAATTCACCCCTCCACTTT
.	TRBV18	TRBD1	TRBJ2-5	CASSPGTGRETQYF	TGTGCCAGCTCACCAGGGACAGGGAGAGAGACCCAGTACTTC